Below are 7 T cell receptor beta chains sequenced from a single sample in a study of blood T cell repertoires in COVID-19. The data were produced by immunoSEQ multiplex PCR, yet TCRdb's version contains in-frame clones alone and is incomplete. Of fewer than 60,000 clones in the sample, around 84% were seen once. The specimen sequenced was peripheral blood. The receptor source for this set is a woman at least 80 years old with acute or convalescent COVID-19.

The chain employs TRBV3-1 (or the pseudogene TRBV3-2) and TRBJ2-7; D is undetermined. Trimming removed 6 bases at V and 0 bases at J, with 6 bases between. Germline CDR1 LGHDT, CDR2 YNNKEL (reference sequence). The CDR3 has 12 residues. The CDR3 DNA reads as TGTGCCAGCAGTTCCAGCTCCTACGAGCAGTACTTC. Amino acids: CASSSSSYEQYF.

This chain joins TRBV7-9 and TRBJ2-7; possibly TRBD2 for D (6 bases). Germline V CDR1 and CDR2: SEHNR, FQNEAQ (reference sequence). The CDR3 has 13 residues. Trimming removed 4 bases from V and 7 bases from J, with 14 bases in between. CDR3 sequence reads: CASSSTGGVEQYF. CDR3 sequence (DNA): TGTGCCAGCAGCTCCACCGGAGGGGTGGAGCAGTACTTC.

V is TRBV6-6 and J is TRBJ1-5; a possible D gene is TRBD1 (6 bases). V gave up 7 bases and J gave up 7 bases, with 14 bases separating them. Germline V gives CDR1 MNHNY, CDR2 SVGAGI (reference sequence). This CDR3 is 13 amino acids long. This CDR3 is CASTWGREQPQHF. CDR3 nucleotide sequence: TGTGCCAGCACCTGGGGGCGAGAGCAGCCCCAGCATTTT.

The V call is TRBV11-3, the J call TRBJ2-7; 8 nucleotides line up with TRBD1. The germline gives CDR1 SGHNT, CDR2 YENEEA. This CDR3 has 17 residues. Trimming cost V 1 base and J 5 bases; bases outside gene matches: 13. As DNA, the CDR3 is TGTGCCAGCAGCTTAGCGGGACTGACAGGGGACTGGGACGAGCAGTACTTC. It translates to CASSLAGLTGDWDEQYF.

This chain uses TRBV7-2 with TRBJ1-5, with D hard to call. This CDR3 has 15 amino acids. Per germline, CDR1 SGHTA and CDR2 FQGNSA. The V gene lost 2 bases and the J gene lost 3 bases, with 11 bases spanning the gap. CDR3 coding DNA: TGTGCCAGCAGCTTAACAGTTAGTACCAATCAGCCCCAGCATTTT. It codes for CASSLTVSTNQPQHF. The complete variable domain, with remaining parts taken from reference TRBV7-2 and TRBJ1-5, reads GAGVSQSPSNKVTEKGKDVELRCDPISGHTALYWYRQSLGQGLEFLIYFQGNSAPDKSGLPSDRFSAERTGGSVSTLTIQRTQQEDSAVYLCASSLTVSTNQPQHFGDGTRLSIL.

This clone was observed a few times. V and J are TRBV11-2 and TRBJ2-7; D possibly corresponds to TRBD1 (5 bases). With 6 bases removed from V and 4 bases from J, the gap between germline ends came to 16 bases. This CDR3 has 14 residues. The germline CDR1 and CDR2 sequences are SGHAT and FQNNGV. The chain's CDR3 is CASRQIYGAYEQYF. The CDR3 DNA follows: TGTGCCAGCAGACAGATATATGGGGCGTACGAGCAGTACTTC. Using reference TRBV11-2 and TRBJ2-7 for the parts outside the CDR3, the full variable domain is EAGVAQSPRYKIIEKRQSVAFWCNPISGHATLYWYQQILGQGPKLLIQFQNNGVVDDSQLPKDRFSAERLKGVDSTLKIQPAKLEDSAVYLCASRQIYGAYEQYFGPGTRLTVT.

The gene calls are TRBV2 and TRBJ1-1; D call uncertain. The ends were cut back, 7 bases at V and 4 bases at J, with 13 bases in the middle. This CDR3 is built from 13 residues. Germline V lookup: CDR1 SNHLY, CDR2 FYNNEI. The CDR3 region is CASTRTVTTEAFF. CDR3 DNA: TGTGCCAGCACAAGAACGGTAACCACTGAAGCTTTCTTT. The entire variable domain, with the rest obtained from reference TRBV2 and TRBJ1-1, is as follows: EPEVTQTPSHQVTQMGQEVILRCVPISNHLYFYWYRQILGQKVEFLVSFYNNEISEKSEIFDDQFSVERPDGSNFTLKIRSTKLEDSAMYFCASTRTVTTEAFFGQGTRLTVV.